These T cell receptor beta chains were read from a single sample in a study of T-cell reconstitution after alpha-beta-depleted transplantation in children. One entry per CDR3 protein results from TCRdb running MiXCR on the PCR reads. Of 95,000 to 150,000 distinct CDR3 sequences in the sample, 20% to 25% are singletons; the top ten hold about 10%. The source material was PBMCs, mostly from graft donor cells, sampled 180 days after TCRalphabeta/CD19-depleted stem cell transplant. All receptors come from a male patient between 2 and 10 years old who had a stem cell transplant for chronic granulomatous disease, so the T cells may come from the graft donor. Each CDR3 is given with its conserved first and last residue. D genes are given only for firm matches. Clone size, where shown, is once, few, many, or a class for clones that have expanded.

V gene: TRBV20-1; J gene: TRBJ1-4; clone size: many; D gene: -; CDR3 protein: CSAHSHGDEKLFF; CDR3 DNA: TGCAGTGCCCATAGTCACGGGGATGAAAAACTGTTTTTT
V gene: TRBV20-1; J gene: TRBJ2-7; clone size: many; D gene: TRBD1; CDR3 protein: CSAYNLGTAEQYF; CDR3 DNA: TGCAGTGCTTACAACCTTGGGACAGCCGAGCAGTACTTC
V gene: TRBV7-9; J gene: TRBJ1-1; clone size: many; D gene: -; CDR3 protein: CASSPPLPEGGTEAFF; CDR3 DNA: TGTGCCAGCAGCCCCCCTCTCCCGGAGGGGGGCACTGAAGCTTTCTTT
V gene: TRBV10-3; J gene: TRBJ1-2; clone size: -; D gene: TRBD1; CDR3 protein: CAISESSGTGYGYTF; CDR3 DNA: TGTGCCATCAGTGAGTCTTCCGGGACAGGGTATGGCTACACCTTC
V gene: TRBV20-1; J gene: TRBJ2-1; clone size: few; D gene: TRBD2; CDR3 protein: CSALLAGGPFGSYNEQFF; CDR3 DNA: TGCAGTGCTTTACTAGCGGGAGGTCCCTTCGGGTCCTACAATGAGCAGTTCTTC
V gene: TRBV19; J gene: TRBJ1-5; clone size: many; D gene: -; CDR3 protein: CASSQTGGLRNQPQHF; CDR3 DNA: TGTGCCAGTAGTCAGACAGGCGGCTTGAGGAATCAGCCCCAGCATTTT
V gene: TRBV20-1; J gene: TRBJ2-7; clone size: many; D gene: -; CDR3 protein: CSARGTGVRNEQYF; CDR3 DNA: TGCAGTGCTAGAGGTACCGGGGTGAGGAACGAGCAGTACTTC
V gene: TRBV20-1; J gene: TRBJ2-1; clone size: -; D gene: -; CDR3 protein: CSARGQSSYNEQFF; CDR3 DNA: TGCAGTGCTAGAGGCCAGAGCTCCTACAATGAGCAGTTCTTC
V gene: TRBV9; J gene: TRBJ2-7; clone size: few; D gene: -; CDR3 protein: CASSAKASEQYF; CDR3 DNA: TGTGCCAGCAGCGCCAAGGCGTCCGAGCAGTACTTC
V gene: TRBV7-3; J gene: TRBJ2-5; clone size: -; D gene: -; CDR3 protein: CASSLRDGSQETQYF; CDR3 DNA: TGTGCCAGCAGCTTACGGGACGGATCCCAAGAGACCCAGTACTTC
V gene: TRBV5-5; J gene: TRBJ1-5; clone size: few; D gene: TRBD1; CDR3 protein: CASSKWDRDNQPQHF; CDR3 DNA: TGTGCCAGCAGCAAATGGGACAGAGACAATCAGCCCCAGCATTTT
V gene: TRBV7-6; J gene: TRBJ2-7; clone size: -; D gene: -; CDR3 protein: CASSLNREPYEQYF; CDR3 DNA: TGTGCCAGCAGCTTAAACAGGGAACCCTACGAGCAGTACTTC
V gene: TRBV20-1; J gene: TRBJ1-1; clone size: -; D gene: -; CDR3 protein: CSARLRGRFEAFF; CDR3 DNA: TGCAGTGCTAGGCTTCGGGGAAGGTTTGAAGCTTTCTTT
V gene: TRBV29-1; J gene: TRBJ1-1; clone size: few; D gene: -; CDR3 protein: CSVQTKLEAFF; CDR3 DNA: TGCAGCGTCCAGACCAAATTAGAAGCTTTCTTT
V gene: TRBV20-1; J gene: TRBJ2-7; clone size: few; D gene: TRBD2; CDR3 protein: CSAKTTSGGPLYEQYF; CDR3 DNA: TGCAGTGCCAAGACTACTAGCGGGGGGCCGCTCTACGAGCAGTACTTC
V gene: TRBV12-3/TRBV12-4; J gene: TRBJ1-2; clone size: few; D gene: TRBD1; CDR3 protein: CASSDRDYGYTF; CDR3 DNA: TGTGCCAGCAGCGACAGGGACTATGGCTACACCTTC
V gene: TRBV5-1; J gene: TRBJ1-2; clone size: -; D gene: -; CDR3 protein: CASSLRGGQYLNYGYTF; CDR3 DNA: TGCGCCAGCAGCTTAAGAGGCGGACAGTATTTAAACTATGGCTACACCTTC
V gene: TRBV28; J gene: TRBJ2-3; clone size: -; D gene: -; CDR3 protein: CASSLPKRSGNIADTQYF; CDR3 DNA: TGTGCCAGCAGTTTACCGAAGCGGAGTGGGAATATCGCAGATACGCAGTATTTT
V gene: TRBV20-1; J gene: TRBJ2-1; clone size: -; D gene: -; CDR3 protein: CSATSPGLPGDEQFF; CDR3 DNA: TGCAGTGCTACCTCTCCGGGACTCCCTGGGGATGAGCAGTTCTTC
V gene: TRBV9; J gene: TRBJ2-7; clone size: -; D gene: -; CDR3 protein: CASSAGTKYEQYF; CDR3 DNA: TGTGCCAGCAGCGCCGGGACAAAATACGAGCAGTACTTC
V gene: TRBV12-3/TRBV12-4; J gene: TRBJ2-7; clone size: -; D gene: -; CDR3 protein: CASSLDNYEQYF; CDR3 DNA: TGTGCCAGCAGTTTAGACAACTACGAGCAGTACTTC
V gene: TRBV20-1; J gene: TRBJ2-1; clone size: few; D gene: -; CDR3 protein: CGMRGTINEQFF; CDR3 DNA: TGCGGAATGAGGGGGACTATCAATGAGCAGTTCTTC
V gene: TRBV12-3/TRBV12-4; J gene: TRBJ2-1; clone size: few; D gene: -; CDR3 protein: CASSFQQEGQFF; CDR3 DNA: TGTGCCAGCAGTTTCCAGCAAGAAGGGCAGTTCTTC
V gene: TRBV20-1; J gene: TRBJ1-1; clone size: few; D gene: -; CDR3 protein: CSAWTTNTEAFF; CDR3 DNA: TGCAGTGCCTGGACGACTAACACTGAAGCTTTCTTT
V gene: TRBV4-2; J gene: TRBJ1-4; clone size: many; D gene: -; CDR3 protein: CASSQDQGATNEKLFF; CDR3 DNA: TGTGCCAGCAGCCAAGATCAGGGTGCCACTAATGAAAAACTGTTTTTT
V gene: TRBV20-1; J gene: TRBJ1-1; clone size: many; D gene: TRBD1; CDR3 protein: CSAPTGDTEAFF; CDR3 DNA: TGCAGTGCCCCGACAGGGGACACTGAAGCTTTCTTT
V gene: TRBV28; J gene: TRBJ1-3; clone size: -; D gene: TRBD1; CDR3 protein: CASRGGSLTGNTIYF; CDR3 DNA: TGTGCCAGCAGAGGGGGCAGTCTGACTGGAAACACCATATATTTT
V gene: TRBV5-1; J gene: TRBJ2-5; clone size: -; D gene: -; CDR3 protein: CASSVTVPNQETQYF; CDR3 DNA: TGCGCCAGCAGCGTGACGGTGCCGAACCAAGAGACCCAGTACTTC
V gene: TRBV12-3/TRBV12-4; J gene: TRBJ2-6; clone size: -; D gene: TRBD1; CDR3 protein: CASSFDAGGNGANVLTF; CDR3 DNA: TGTGCCAGCAGTTTTGACGCAGGGGGAAACGGGGCCAACGTCCTGACTTTC
V gene: TRBV20-1; J gene: TRBJ1-2; clone size: many; D gene: TRBD1; CDR3 protein: CSAPTLHLTGAAGYTF; CDR3 DNA: TGCAGTGCTCCGACGCTCCATCTTACAGGGGCTGCTGGCTACACCTTC
V gene: TRBV12-3/TRBV12-4; J gene: TRBJ2-1; clone size: once; D gene: TRBD2; CDR3 protein: CACWAFRTSGRSSYNEQFF; CDR3 DNA: TGTGCCTGCTGGGCCTTTAGGACTAGCGGGAGGAGCTCCTACAATGAGCAGTTCTTC
V gene: TRBV5-1; J gene: TRBJ2-7; clone size: -; D gene: TRBD2; CDR3 protein: CASSLTMTSSEQYF; CDR3 DNA: TGCGCCAGCAGCTTAACAATGACTAGCTCCGAGCAGTACTTC
V gene: TRBV18; J gene: TRBJ2-1; clone size: -; D gene: TRBD2; CDR3 protein: CASSPVGLVDEQFF; CDR3 DNA: TGTGCCAGCTCACCCGTAGGACTAGTTGATGAGCAGTTCTTC
V gene: TRBV19; J gene: TRBJ2-5; clone size: -; D gene: -; CDR3 protein: CASSMSSGFQETQYF; CDR3 DNA: TGTGCCAGTAGTATGAGTAGCGGATTCCAAGAGACCCAGTACTTC
V gene: TRBV5-1; J gene: TRBJ2-1; clone size: many; D gene: -; CDR3 protein: CASSHTGYNEQFF; CDR3 DNA: TGCGCCAGCAGCCATACAGGTTACAATGAGCAGTTCTTC